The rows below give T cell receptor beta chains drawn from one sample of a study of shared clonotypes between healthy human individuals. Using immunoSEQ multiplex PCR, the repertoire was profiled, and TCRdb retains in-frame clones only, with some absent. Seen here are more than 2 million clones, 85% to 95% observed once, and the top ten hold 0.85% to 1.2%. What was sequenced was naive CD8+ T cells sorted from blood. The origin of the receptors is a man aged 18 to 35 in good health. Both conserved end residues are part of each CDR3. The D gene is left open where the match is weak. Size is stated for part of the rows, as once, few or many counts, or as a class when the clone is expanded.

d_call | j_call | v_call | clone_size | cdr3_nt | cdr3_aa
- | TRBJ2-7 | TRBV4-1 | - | TGCGCCAGCAGCCCCGCCTCACAGGTATACGAGCAGTACTTC | CASSPASQVYEQYF
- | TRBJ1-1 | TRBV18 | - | TGTGCCAGCTCAGAGGATCAGACGACGGGAGCTTTCTTT | CASSEDQTTGAFF
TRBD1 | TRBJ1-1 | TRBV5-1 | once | TGCGCCAGCAGCTTTACAGGGGGGTGGAACACTGAAGCTTTCTTT | CASSFTGGWNTEAFF
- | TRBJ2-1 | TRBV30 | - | TGTGCCTGGAGTGTAGGTCATGGAGGGGGGGCCTACAATGAGCAGTTCTTC | CAWSVGHGGGAYNEQFF
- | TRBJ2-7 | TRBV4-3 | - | TGCGCCAGCAGCCAAGATTCGGGAGAGACTTACGAGCAGTACTTC | CASSQDSGETYEQYF
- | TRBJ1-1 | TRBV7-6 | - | TGTGCCAGCAGCTTAGAGTTCGGTGGGGAAGCTTTCTTT | CASSLEFGGEAFF
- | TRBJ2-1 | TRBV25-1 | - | TGTGCCAGCAGTGGTCGACAGGTATACAATGAGCAGTTCTTC | CASSGRQVYNEQFF
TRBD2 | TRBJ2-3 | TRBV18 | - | TGTGCCAGCTCACTAGCGGGGGGCACAGATACGCAGTATTTT | CASSLAGGTDTQYF
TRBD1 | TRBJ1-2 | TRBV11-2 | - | TGTGCCAGCAGCTTACGACAGGGGAACTATGGCTACACCTTC | CASSLRQGNYGYTF
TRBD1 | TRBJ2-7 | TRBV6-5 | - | TGTGCCAGCAGTTACTCGAAGACAGGGGGCTTATACGAGCAGTACTTC | CASSYSKTGGLYEQYF
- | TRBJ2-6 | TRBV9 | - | TGTGCCAGCAGCGGATCAGGGGTAATTAGGGCCAACGTCCTGACTTTC | CASSGSGVIRANVLTF
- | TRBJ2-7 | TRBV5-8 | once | TGTGCCAGCAGCTTTGACTCAATTGCCTACGAGCAGTACTTC | CASSFDSIAYEQYF
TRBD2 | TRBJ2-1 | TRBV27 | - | TGTGCCAGCAGTTTAGCGGGGGGGCCTCCAAATGAGCAGTTCTTC | CASSLAGGPPNEQFF
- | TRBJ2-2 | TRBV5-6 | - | TGTGCCAGCAGCGAGAACACCGGGGAGCTGTTTTTT | CASSENTGELFF
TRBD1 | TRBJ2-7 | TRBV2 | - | TGTGCCAGCAGAAAACCCGGGACAGGGTTCTACGAGCAGTACTTC | CASRKPGTGFYEQYF
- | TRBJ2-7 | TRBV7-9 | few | TGTGCCAGCAGCTTAGGCTCCTACGAGCAGTACTTC | CASSLGSYEQYF
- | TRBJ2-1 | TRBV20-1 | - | TGCAGTGCTGCCGAGGTGGATGAGCAGTTCTTC | CSAAEVDEQFF
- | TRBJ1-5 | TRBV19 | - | TGTGCCAGTACCCCTCACCTTGATAGCAATCAGCCCCAGCATTTT | CASTPHLDSNQPQHF
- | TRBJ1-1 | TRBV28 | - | TGTGCCAGCAGCACGCGGGAGACTGAAGCTTTCTTT | CASSTRETEAFF
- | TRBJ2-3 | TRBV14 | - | TGTGCCAGCAGCCCTACCGTAGACACAGATACGCAGTATTTT | CASSPTVDTDTQYF
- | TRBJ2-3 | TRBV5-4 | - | TGTGCCAGCAGCTTGGGTGCCGGTACGCAGTATTTT | CASSLGAGTQYF
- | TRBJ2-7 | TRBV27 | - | TGTGCCAGCAGTTTCGACCGGGGACATCTCTACGAGCAGTACTTC | CASSFDRGHLYEQYF
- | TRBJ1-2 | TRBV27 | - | TGTGCCAGCAGTTTTGGCAGTTCTAACTATGGCTACACCTTC | CASSFGSSNYGYTF
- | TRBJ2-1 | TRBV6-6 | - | TGTGCCAGCAGTTACCGCATGGATGCCTACAATGAGCAGTTCTTC | CASSYRMDAYNEQFF
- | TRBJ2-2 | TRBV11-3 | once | TGTGCCAGCAGCTTCGCGTACGCCGGGGAGCTGTTTTTT | CASSFAYAGELFF
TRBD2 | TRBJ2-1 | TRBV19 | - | TGTGCCAGTAGTATAGGCGGGACTAGCTTCGGCAATGAGCAGTTCTTC | CASSIGGTSFGNEQFF
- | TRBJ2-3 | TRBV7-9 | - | TGTGCCAGCAGCTTAGTGGGGCCTAGCACAGATACGCAGTATTTT | CASSLVGPSTDTQYF
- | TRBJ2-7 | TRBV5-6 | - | TGTGCCAGCAGCTCTGAATACGACTCCCACTGGGAGCAGTACTTC | CASSSEYDSHWEQYF
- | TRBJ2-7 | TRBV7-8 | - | TGTGCCAGCAGCCCCAGTCCCTACGAGCAGTACTTC | CASSPSPYEQYF